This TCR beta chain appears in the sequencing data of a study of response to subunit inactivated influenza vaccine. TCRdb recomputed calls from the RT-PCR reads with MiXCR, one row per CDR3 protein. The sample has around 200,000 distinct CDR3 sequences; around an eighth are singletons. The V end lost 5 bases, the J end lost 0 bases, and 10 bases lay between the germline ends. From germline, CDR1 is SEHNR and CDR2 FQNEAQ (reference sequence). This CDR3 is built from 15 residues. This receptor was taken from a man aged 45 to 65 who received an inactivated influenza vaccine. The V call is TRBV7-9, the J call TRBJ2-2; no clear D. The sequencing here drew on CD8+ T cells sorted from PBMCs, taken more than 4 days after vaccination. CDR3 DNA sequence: TGTGCCAGCAGCCTAACTGCCTCGAACACCGGGGAGCTGTTTTTT. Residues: CASSLTASNTGELFF.